The clone carrying this T cell receptor (beta chain) was recorded a few times. Its matching antigen is unknown. This entry belongs to a study of CD8 T cells in ankylosing spondylitis. Libraries of TCR beta came from quantitative 5'-RACE with molecular barcodes. TCRdb ran MiXCR on the 5' RACE reads and lists one entry per CDR3 protein. The sample yields under 550,000 distinct CDR3 sequences, about 25% seen once. Study-wide results and caveats: Reports say disease-linked clones showed up significantly more in matched ankylosing spondylitis synovial fluid. Blood from ankylosing spondylitis patients appeared to carry a characteristic roughly 8-variant TCR beta motif. Disease-linked clones bore a CD8+ phenotype and were relatively rare in peripheral blood.

The TCR sequence derives from a male donor with ankylosing spondylitis. The source material was blood, either unsorted or a sorted T cell fraction (not recorded which).

CDR3 sequence: CSARDPRQGGGNQPQHF. The CDR3 coding sequence is TGCAGTGCTAGAGATCCGAGGCAGGGTGGCGGCAATCAGCCCCAGCATTTT. V and J are TRBV20-1 and TRBJ1-5, with D possibly TRBD1 on 5 matching bases. CDR3 size: 17 residues. Germline CDR1 reads DFQATT; CDR2 reads SNEGSKA (reference sequence). Trimming left V 0 bases short and J 2 bases short, with 17 bases between.